One sample yielded the 20 T cell receptor beta chains listed below, sequenced in a study of OX40 agonist ivuxolimab in advanced cancers. The table came from immunoSEQ multiplex PCR; TCRdb's copy has only in-frame clones and leaves some out. The table has under 85,000 clones, over 80% seen once; the top ten hold about 0.3%. The source was CD4+ or CD8+ T cells sorted from blood, collected in a trial of the OX40 agonist ivuxolimab. These receptors all come from an adult with an advanced solid tumor such as melanoma, head and neck, liver or kidney cancer.

This sequence joins TRBV14 and TRBJ1-2; D gene uncertain. Germline V gene lookup returns CDR1 SGHDN and CDR2 FVKESK. The CDR3 covers 16 residues. Trimming left V 0 bases short and J 6 bases short, with 17 bases between. The CDR3 is CASSQELSGLGHGYTF. CDR3 sequence (DNA): TGTGCCAGCAGCCAAGAATTGTCAGGATTAGGACATGGCTACACCTTC.

The chain is built from TRBV6-5 and TRBJ1-2; D may be TRBD1 (5 bases). Looked up from germline, CDR1 is MNHEY and CDR2 is SVGAGI. This CDR3 has 14 residues. V lost 1 base and J lost 4, with 10 bases in between. This CDR3 reads CASSYFGGSYGYTF. DNA of the CDR3: TGTGCCAGCAGTTACTTCGGGGGTAGCTATGGCTACACCTTC.

This chain links TRBV18 with TRBJ1-5; 9 bases are a match to TRBD1. The ends lost 6 bases at V and 1 base at J; junction bases unmatched: 10. Germline V gene data show CDR1 as KGHSH and CDR2 as LQKENI. The CDR3 runs 17 residues. The CDR3 loop reads CASSRYPGQGSNQPQHF. The CDR3 DNA reads as TGTGCCAGCTCGCGATATCCGGGACAGGGAAGCAATCAGCCCCAGCATTTT.

The chain uses TRBV28 and TRBJ1-1, with TRBD1 as a possible D gene (5 bases). The CDR3 loop spans 12 amino acids. CDR1 and CDR2 (germline): MDHEN, SYDVKM. The ends were cut back, 6 bases at V and 5 bases at J, with 10 bases in the middle. The CDR3 region has the DNA TGTGCCAGCAGGGGCAGGGAAACTGAAGCTTTCTTT. Encoded protein: CASRGRETEAFF.

This chain uses TRBV27 with TRBJ2-1, with D uncertain. Germline loops: CDR1 MNHEY, CDR2 SMNVEV (reference sequence). The V end lost 5 bases, the J end lost 0 bases, and 11 bases lay between the germline ends. This CDR3 region has 15 residues. The CDR3 DNA reads as TGTGCCAGCAGTCTGGATCGCCTCTCCTACAATGAGCAGTTCTTC. Translation gives CASSLDRLSYNEQFF.

The V call is TRBV19, the J call TRBJ2-3; TRBD1 matches at 8 bases. There are 14 residues in the CDR3. After removal of 4 bases from V and 3 bases from J, the junction contained 3 bases not matched to a gene. CDR1 LNHDA and CDR2 SQIVND come from the germline V gene (reference sequence). The CDR3 DNA sequence: TGTGCCAGTAGTACCCGGACAGGGACAGATACGCAGTATTTT. It encodes CASSTRTGTDTQYF.

Judged by abundance, this clone is medium-sized. V usage is TRBV19 and J usage is TRBJ2-2; D may correspond to TRBD1 or TRBD2 (5 bases each). V lost 1 base, J lost 4 bases, and 10 bases lay in between. The germline CDR1 and CDR2 sequences are LNHDA and SQIVND (reference sequence). CDR3 size: 15 residues. DNA for the CDR3: TGTGCCAGTAGTATAGGAGGGGTTGCCACCGGGGAGCTGTTTTTT. Translation gives CASSIGGVATGELFF.

The J gene is TRBJ1-4, the V gene TRBV7-9; D not certain. Trimming left V 5 bases short and J 0 bases short, with 10 bases between. This CDR3 spans 15 amino acids. The germline gives CDR1 SEHNR, CDR2 FQNEAQ (reference sequence). The CDR3 protein is CASSPNLATNEKLFF. The CDR3, as DNA: TGTGCCAGCAGCCCAAACCTGGCAACTAATGAAAAACTGTTTTTT.

This chain uses TRBV7-8 with TRBJ2-1; perhaps TRBD2 as D (6 bases). Trimming removed 5 bases at V and 3 bases at J, with 20 bases between. The CDR3 length is 17 residues. Germline V gene lookup returns CDR1 SGHVS and CDR2 FQNEAQ. CDR3 protein: CASSAGRTNPIYNEQFF. The CDR3 nucleotides read TGTGCCAGCAGCGCAGGCCGGACTAACCCCATCTACAATGAGCAGTTCTTC. Variable domain in full (rest from reference TRBV7-8 and TRBJ2-1): GAGVSQSPRYKVAKRGQDVALRCDPISGHVSLFWYQQALGQGPEFLTYFQNEAQLDKSGLPSDRFFAERPEGSVSTLKIQRTQQEDSAVYLCASSAGRTNPIYNEQFFGPGTRLTVL.

This sequence joins TRBV5-6 and TRBJ2-1, with 8 bases that match TRBD1. There are 15 residues in the CDR3. With 2 bases clipped from V and 2 bases from J, the junction kept 3 bases outside the gene matches. Germline assignment: CDR1 SGHDT and CDR2 YYEEEE. In nucleotides, the CDR3 is TGTGCCAGCAGCTTCTGGGACAGGCCCTACAATGAGCAGTTCTTC. Amino acids: CASSFWDRPYNEQFF.

In its sample, this clone was seen once. The J gene is TRBJ2-2, the V gene TRBV9; 10 positions match TRBD2. Per germline, CDR1 SGDLS and CDR2 YYNGEE. This CDR3 contains 19 residues. The trim removed 0 bases at V and 3 bases at J, leaving 11 bases unmatched. The chain's CDR3 is CASSVVSSGRTRDTGELFF. The CDR3, as DNA: TGTGCCAGCAGCGTAGTGTCTAGCGGGAGAACGAGGGACACCGGGGAGCTGTTTTTT.

This clone was observed a few times. The chain combines TRBV5-1 with TRBJ1-2, with 7 bases fitting TRBD1. The CDR3 spans 13 residues. V lost 4 bases to trimming and J lost 6 bases; unmatched junction nucleotides: 6. Germline CDR1 SGHRS, CDR2 YFSETQ. The DNA of the CDR3 is TGCGCCAGCAGCCGACCCGACAGGGATGGCTACACCTTC. Amino acid sequence: CASSRPDRDGYTF.

The chain carries TRBV19 and TRBJ1-2, with a weak D call TRBD1 (5 bases). This CDR3 has 12 amino acids. V lost 3 bases and J lost 7, with 9 bases in between. The germline V gene has CDR1 LNHDA and CDR2 SQIVND (reference sequence). The CDR3 DNA follows: TGTGCCAGTAGTATGGGGGGGAGTGGCTACACCTTC. It translates to CASSMGGSGYTF.

CDR3 residues: CASGGTSGRAWEQYF. In DNA form, the CDR3 reads TGTGCCAGCGGTGGGACTAGCGGGAGGGCTTGGGAGCAGTACTTC. The gene calls are TRBV5-4 and TRBJ2-7; 16 bases are a match to TRBD2. CDR1 and CDR2 from the germline V gene are SGHNT and YYREEE (reference sequence). The CDR3 is 15 amino acids. The ends lost 7 bases at V and 7 bases at J; junction bases unmatched: 8.

The CDR3 is CASSVDRRFGTQYF. For the CDR3, the DNA is TGTGCCAGCAGCGTAGACAGGCGGTTTGGGACCCAGTACTTC. The chain couples TRBV9 to TRBJ2-5; D may be TRBD1 (5 bases). The germline V gene has CDR1 SGDLS and CDR2 YYNGEE. The ends were cut back, 0 bases at V and 7 bases at J, with 13 bases in the middle. The CDR3 runs 14 residues.

The chain employs TRBV30 and TRBJ1-5; 9 positions agree with TRBD1. This CDR3 region has 14 residues. Per germline, CDR1 GTSNPN and CDR2 SVGIG (reference sequence). The J segment lost 7 bases and the V segment lost 2 bases, leaving 6 bases of the junction unmatched. The CDR3 sequence is CAWSIQGASQPQHF. CDR3 DNA: TGTGCCTGGAGTATACAGGGGGCAAGCCAGCCCCAGCATTTT. Variable domain in full (rest from reference TRBV30 and TRBJ1-5): SQTIHQWPATLVQPVGSPLSLECTVEGTSNPNLYWYRQAAGRGLQLLFYSVGIGQISSEVPQNLSASRPQDRQFILSSKKLLLSDSGFYLCAWSIQGASQPQHFGDGTRLSIL.

This clone occurred a few times. V usage is TRBV7-3 and J usage is TRBJ1-1; D is unclear. CDR1 and CDR2 from the germline V gene are SGHTA and FQGTGA. Trimming shortened V by 3 bases and J by 2 bases, and 10 bases separated the two germline ends. This CDR3 has 14 residues. This CDR3 reads CASSFGRPNTEAFF. The CDR3 DNA reads as TGTGCCAGCAGCTTCGGCAGACCTAACACTGAAGCTTTCTTT. The full variable domain, with the rest looked up from reference TRBV7-3 and TRBJ1-1, is GAGVSQTPSNKVTEKGKYVELRCDPISGHTALYWYRQSLGQGPEFLIYFQGTGAADDSGLPNDRFFAVRPEGSVSTLKIQRTERGDSAVYLCASSFGRPNTEAFFGQGTRLTVV.

This clone was seen only once. CDR3 nucleotides: TGCGCCAGCAGCTTGTCAGGACAGGGAGAGCAGCCCCAGCATTTT. Residues: CASSLSGQGEQPQHF. V gene TRBV5-1 combines with J gene TRBJ1-5; 8 nucleotides agree with TRBD1. Per the germline V gene, CDR1 is SGHRS and CDR2 is YFSETQ. J was trimmed by 7 bases and V by 1 base; bases with no gene match: 7. There are 15 residues in the CDR3.

V gene TRBV6-1 combines with J gene TRBJ2-2; D ambiguous. Per the germline V gene, CDR1 is MNHNS and CDR2 is SASEGT. Trimming left V 6 bases short and J 8 bases short, with 13 bases between. CDR3 length: 13 amino acids. The CDR3 loop is CASRKSTSGELFF. Here the CDR3 DNA reads TGTGCCAGCAGAAAGTCGACGAGTGGGGAGCTGTTTTTT.

The chain couples TRBV27 to TRBJ2-3; D not certain. This CDR3 is 12 amino acids long. Per the germline V gene, CDR1 is MNHEY and CDR2 is SMNVEV (reference sequence). The ends were cut back, 8 bases at V and 0 bases at J, with 6 bases in the middle. The CDR3 sequence: CASAFSTDTQYF. Written as DNA, the CDR3 is TGTGCCAGCGCCTTTAGCACAGATACGCAGTATTTT.